One sample yielded the 12 T cell receptor beta chains listed below, sequenced in a study of blood T cell repertoires in COVID-19. Profiled with immunoSEQ multiplex PCR; TCRdb holds only in-frame clones, not every one. Of about 180,000 clones in the sample, roughly 87% were seen once. Sequenced: peripheral blood. The receptor set was obtained from a woman aged 45-59 years with acute or convalescent COVID-19.

This chain uses TRBV2 with TRBJ1-2, with D unresolved. Trimming removed 6 bases from V and 2 bases from J, with 13 bases in between. From germline, CDR1 is SNHLY and CDR2 FYNNEI. CDR3 length equals 14 residues. CDR3 residues: CASRVWGANYGYTF. Written as DNA, the CDR3 is TGTGCCAGCAGGGTCTGGGGAGCGAACTATGGCTACACCTTC.

The rearrangement links TRBV18 to TRBJ1-2, with D tentatively TRBD1 (5 bases). Trimming took off 2 bases at V and 0 bases at J, with 7 bases between the two ends. Per the germline V gene, CDR1 is KGHSH and CDR2 is LQKENI. The CDR3 length is 14 residues. Written as DNA, the CDR3 is TGTGCCAGCTCACCAGGGACTACTAACTATGGCTACACCTTC. It is translated as CASSPGTTNYGYTF.

The chain recombines TRBV7-2 with TRBJ2-7; 11 bases are a match to TRBD2. The CDR3 loop spans 16 amino acids. V lost 8 bases to trimming and J lost 2 bases; unmatched junction nucleotides: 11. Germline V lookup: CDR1 SGHTA, CDR2 FQGNSA. The CDR3 coding sequence is TGTGCCAGCGGACCACCAATAGCGGGAGGGCCCTACGAGCAGTACTTC. Translated: CASGPPIAGGPYEQYF.

The V and J genes are TRBV19 and TRBJ1-2; D possibly corresponds to TRBD1 (5 bases). V was trimmed by 0 bases and J by 4 bases, leaving 12 bases between them. The length of the CDR3 is 15 residues. Germline V gives CDR1 LNHDA, CDR2 SQIVND (reference sequence). CDR3 sequence (DNA): TGTGCCAGTAGTATAGAATGGCAGACAGTCTATGGCTACACCTTC. The encoded protein is CASSIEWQTVYGYTF.

The chain links TRBV9 to TRBJ2-1; 10 bases agree with TRBD2. The CDR3 spans 20 residues. J lost 7 bases, V lost 4 bases, and 23 bases had no gene match. CDR1 is SGDLS, CDR2 YYNGEE, per germline. The CDR3 loop reads CASSITGEDLAGVMLNEQFF. The CDR3 coding sequence is TGTGCCAGCAGCATCACAGGGGAGGATCTAGCGGGAGTCATGCTGAATGAGCAGTTCTTC.

The table lists this clone with a count of one. This sequence joins TRBV5-1 and TRBJ2-5; D possibly corresponds to TRBD2 (6 bases). The length of the CDR3 is 11 residues. Per germline, CDR1 SGHRS and CDR2 YFSETQ. V shed 4 bases and J shed 5 bases, with 6 bases lying between them. CDR3 protein: CASSGGETQYF. CDR3 in DNA: TGCGCCAGCAGCGGGGGGGAGACCCAGTACTTC.

The chain joins TRBV4-1 to TRBJ2-7, with D perhaps TRBD2 (6 bases). V was cut by 1 base and J by 6 bases, with 10 bases left in between. From germline, CDR1 is MGHRA and CDR2 YSYEKL. The CDR3 loop spans 13 amino acids. CDR3 sequence: CASSQASGGEQYF. As DNA, the CDR3 is TGCGCCAGCAGCCAAGCCTCCGGGGGCGAGCAGTACTTC.

This rearrangement joins TRBV5-1 to TRBJ1-2, with D possibly TRBD1 on 6 matching bases. V lost 0 bases to trimming and J lost 2 bases, with 11 bases between them. Germline CDR1 SGHRS, CDR2 YFSETQ. There are 15 residues in the CDR3. CDR3 sequence (DNA): TGCGCCAGCAGCTTGGACGGACAGACCAACTATGGCTACACCTTC. Protein product: CASSLDGQTNYGYTF.

CDR3 sequence reads: CASSYSGSVNTEAFF. CDR3 nucleotide sequence: TGTGCCAGCAGTTACTCAGGCAGCGTGAACACTGAAGCTTTCTTT. The chain carries TRBV6-5 and TRBJ1-1, with D unclear. Germline V gives CDR1 MNHEY, CDR2 SVGAGI. V lost 0 bases and J lost 0, with 8 bases in between. CDR3 length equals 15 residues.

This clone was seen just once. The CDR3 coding sequence is TGTGCCTGGAATGTACCCAGGGGCGGTGAAAATGACGAGCAGTACTTC. This gives the protein CAWNVPRGGENDEQYF. The chain has TRBV30 and TRBJ2-7, with D possibly matching TRBD1 (6 bases). Trimming took off 4 bases at V and 5 bases at J, with 24 bases between the two ends. Germline V gene lookup returns CDR1 GTSNPN and CDR2 SVGIG (reference sequence). The CDR3 runs 16 residues.

The chain is built from TRBV11-2 and TRBJ2-5, with 9 bases matching TRBD2. The junction had 7 bases not matched to a gene; V was cut back by 0 bases and J by 5 bases. Germline CDR1 SGHAT, CDR2 FQNNGV. The CDR3 loop spans 16 amino acids. CDR3 nucleotide sequence: TGTGCCAGCAGCTTAGATATAGGAGCGGGGGGTGAGACCCAGTACTTC. Translating gives CASSLDIGAGGETQYF.

The chain uses TRBV10-2 and TRBJ2-7, with D possibly matching TRBD2 (7 bases). V shed 8 bases and J shed 1 base, with 21 bases lying between them. Germline assignment: CDR1 WSHSY and CDR2 SAAADI. CDR3 length: 16 amino acids. Written as DNA, the CDR3 is TGCGCCAGCTCGGACTGGGGGGGGCGGGAATCCTACGAGCAGTACTTC. Its protein is CASSDWGGRESYEQYF.